These 22 T cell receptor beta chains were all obtained from the same sample, sequenced in a study of blood T cell repertoires in COVID-19. The table came from immunoSEQ multiplex PCR; TCRdb's copy has only in-frame clones and leaves some out. This table holds around 68,000 clones, roughly 91% found once. What was sequenced was peripheral blood. The receptors come from a human donor in a cohort sampled during active COVID-19.

This clone was seen just once. The V and J genes are TRBV28 and TRBJ2-4; TRBD1 matches 11 bases. The CDR3 extends over 21 amino acids. J gave up 0 bases and V 6 bases, and 19 bases lay outside the gene matches. Germline assignment: CDR1 MDHEN and CDR2 SYDVKM. CDR3 sequence (DNA): TGTGCCAGCAGCCGTAGGCAGGGACAGGGGGTTCTTTCCTTAGCCAAAAACATTCAGTACTTC. Translated: CASSRRQGQGVLSLAKNIQYF.

The rearrangement joins TRBV28 to TRBJ1-4, with 10 positions matching TRBD1. The V and J ends lost 5 bases and 5 bases, in that order; junction bases with no gene match: 5. The CDR3 is 15 residues long. Germline assignment: CDR1 MDHEN and CDR2 SYDVKM. This CDR3 reads CASSRGQGENEKLFF. The CDR3, as DNA: TGTGCCAGCAGTCGAGGACAGGGGGAAAATGAAAAACTGTTTTTT.

This sequence joins TRBV5-1 and TRBJ2-1; maybe TRBD2 (7 bases). CDR3 size: 19 residues. Germline V lookup: CDR1 SGHRS, CDR2 YFSETQ. Trimming pared 2 bases from V and 5 bases from J, leaving 26 bases between. This CDR3 reads CASSFGFSRGAGSNNEQFF. For the CDR3, the DNA is TGCGCCAGCAGCTTTGGTTTTTCCCGGGGGGCGGGATCAAACAATGAGCAGTTCTTC.

The V gene is TRBV20-1, the J gene TRBJ2-1; possible D gene TRBD2, 5 bases. The CDR3 loop spans 11 amino acids. The germline V gene encodes CDR1 DFQATT and CDR2 SNEGSKA (reference sequence). Trimming removed 4 bases from V and 10 bases from J, with 11 bases in between. The CDR3 loop reads CSAKISGEQFF. The DNA of the CDR3 is TGCAGTGCTAAGATTTCGGGGGAGCAGTTCTTC.

This clone was seen a single time. The chain carries TRBV9 and TRBJ2-2, with D uncertain. This CDR3 is built from 12 residues. Trimming took 4 bases from V and 3 from J, leaving 4 bases between them. Germline CDR1 SGDLS, CDR2 YYNGEE. DNA for the CDR3: TGTGCCAGCAGCTTCTACACCGGGGAGCTGTTTTTT. It translates to CASSFYTGELFF.

The chain couples TRBV5-4 to TRBJ2-3; 8 positions agree with TRBD1. Germline V gene sequence: CDR1 SGHNT, CDR2 YYREEE (reference sequence). The CDR3 loop spans 15 amino acids. The V gene end was trimmed by 2 bases and the J gene end by 2 bases; junction bases not matched to a gene: 4. CDR3 DNA: TGTGCCAGCAGCTTCGGACAGGGAACCACAGATACGCAGTATTTT. Its translation: CASSFGQGTTDTQYF. Full variable domain (outside the CDR3, taken from reference TRBV5-4 and TRBJ2-3): ETGVTQSPTHLIKTRGQQVTLRCSSQSGHNTVSWYQQALGQGPQFIFQYYREEENGRGNFPPRFSGLQFPNYSSELNVNALELDDSALYLCASSFGQGTTDTQYFGPGTRLTVL.

The chain couples TRBV2 to TRBJ1-5, with D maybe TRBD1 (5 bases). The CDR3 spans 15 residues. Deletions cut 3 bases from V and 2 bases from J, with 11 bases between. CDR1 and CDR2 from the germline V gene are SNHLY and FYNNEI. This chain's CDR3 is CASSDARGGNQPQHF. In DNA, the CDR3 is TGTGCCAGCAGTGATGCTCGGGGGGGCAATCAGCCCCAGCATTTT. Full variable domain (missing parts from reference TRBV2 and TRBJ1-5): EPEVTQTPSHQVTQMGQEVILRCVPISNHLYFYWYRQILGQKVEFLVSFYNNEISEKSEIFDDQFSVERPDGSNFTLKIRSTKLEDSAMYFCASSDARGGNQPQHFGDGTRLSIL.

This rearrangement joins TRBV6-5 to TRBJ2-5; 10 bases agree with TRBD1. The germline gives CDR1 MNHEY, CDR2 SVGAGI. V dropped 8 bases and J dropped 6; count of bases not matched to a gene: 6. The CDR3 runs to 13 residues. The CDR3 DNA is TGTGCCAGCCGACAGGGGGCAGCGAAGACCCAGTACTTC. Translation: CASRQGAAKTQYF.

The J gene is TRBJ2-1, the V gene TRBV19; D might be TRBD1 (6 bases). The germline V and J ends were trimmed by 4 bases and 3 bases, with 13 bases remaining between them. The CDR3 runs to 15 residues. CDR1 and CDR2 (germline): LNHDA, SQIVND (reference sequence). The CDR3 region is CASSRRTADYNEQFF. The CDR3 DNA reads as TGTGCCAGTAGTAGGCGGACAGCGGACTACAATGAGCAGTTCTTC. Full variable domain (outside the CDR3, taken from reference TRBV19 and TRBJ2-1): DGGITQSPKYLFRKEGQNVTLSCEQNLNHDAMYWYRQDPGQGLRLIYYSQIVNDFQKGDIAEGYSVSREKKESFPLTVTSAQKNPTAFYLCASSRRTADYNEQFFGPGTRLTVL.

The rearrangement uses TRBV3-1 (or the pseudogene TRBV3-2) and TRBJ2-7, with 8 bases that match TRBD2. The CDR3 length is 13 residues. Germline V gives CDR1 LGHDT, CDR2 YNNKEL (reference sequence). The trim removed 10 bases at V and 5 bases at J, leaving 10 bases unmatched. CDR3 amino acids: CATPGGARHEQYF. The CDR3, as DNA: TGTGCCACCCCGGGAGGGGCGAGGCACGAGCAGTACTTC.

V gene TRBV12-5 combines with J gene TRBJ1-1, with 8 nucleotides matching TRBD1. CDR3 size: 15 residues. The V segment lost 5 bases and the J segment 1 base; nucleotides outside the gene matches: 6. Per the germline V gene, CDR1 is LGHNT and CDR2 is FRNRAP. For the CDR3, the DNA is TGTGCTAGTGGTAGATCCGGGACAGGGAACACTGAAGCTTTCTTT. This translates into CASGRSGTGNTEAFF.

This CDR3 reads CSVDRGREQYF. DNA for the CDR3: TGCAGCGTTGACAGGGGGCGCGAGCAGTACTTC. J is TRBJ2-7 and V is TRBV29-1; 8 bases agree with TRBD1. The trim removed 3 bases at V and 6 bases at J, leaving 1 base unmatched. Per the germline V gene, CDR1 is SQVTM and CDR2 is ANQGSEA. CDR3 length equals 11 residues.

This clone appeared once. CDR3 in amino acids: CASSYFQGTATF. CDR3 nucleotides: TGTGCCAGCAGTTACTTCCAGGGGACGGCCACCTTC. The chain combines TRBV6-6 with TRBJ1-2; tentative D call: TRBD1 (6 bases). CDR1 and CDR2 (germline): MNHNY, SVGAGI (reference sequence). The CDR3 covers 12 residues. Trimming cost V 1 base and J 13 bases, with 13 bases left between them.

The chain employs TRBV6-4 and TRBJ2-3; the match to TRBD1 covers 9 bases. Germline values: CDR1 MRHNA, CDR2 SNTAGT. The CDR3 length is 13 residues. Trimming cost V 8 bases and J 2 bases; bases outside gene matches: 2. The CDR3 here is CASGTGHTDTQYF. The CDR3 coding sequence is TGTGCCAGCGGGACAGGGCACACAGATACGCAGTATTTT.

The rearrangement joins TRBV19 to TRBJ2-5, with 8 nucleotides matching TRBD1. V shed 6 bases and J 5 bases; nucleotides not matched to a gene: 8. The CDR3 is 14 residues long. Germline CDR1 reads LNHDA; CDR2 reads SQIVND (reference sequence). The CDR3 sequence is CASRLDRGGETQYF. DNA for the CDR3: TGTGCCAGTAGACTCGACAGGGGCGGCGAGACCCAGTACTTC. The variable domain in full, with the rest retrieved from reference TRBV19 and TRBJ2-5, is DGGITQSPKYLFRKEGQNVTLSCEQNLNHDAMYWYRQDPGQGLRLIYYSQIVNDFQKGDIAEGYSVSREKKESFPLTVTSAQKNPTAFYLCASRLDRGGETQYFGPGTRLLVL.

The V call is TRBV7-2, the J call TRBJ1-5; the D is unclear. Trimming removed 1 base from V and 5 bases from J, with 12 bases in between. Germline lookup yields CDR1 SGHTA and CDR2 FQGNSA. The CDR3 runs to 15 residues. CDR3 nucleotide sequence: TGTGCCAGCAGCTTAGGAGGCAGCCGAGATCAGCCCCAGCATTTT. Amino acids: CASSLGGSRDQPQHF.

J is TRBJ1-2 and V is TRBV6-1; 7 bases fit TRBD1. V was clipped by 4 bases and J by 1 base; unmatched bases: 12. In germline, CDR1 is MNHNS, CDR2 SASEGT. CDR3 length equals 17 residues. The DNA of the CDR3 is TGTGCCAGCAGTGCTCACGTTATGGGACAGTTTAACTATGGCTACACCTTC. Translating it yields CASSAHVMGQFNYGYTF.

The genes are TRBV19 and TRBJ2-4; D might be TRBD1 (6 bases). CDR1 is LNHDA and CDR2 is SQIVND in the germline V gene (reference sequence). The V gene lost 3 bases and the J gene lost 1 base, with 10 bases spanning the gap. This CDR3 comprises 15 residues. CDR3 bases: TGTGCCAGTAGTATCCCAGGGGAGGCCAAAAACATTCAGTACTTC. Translation: CASSIPGEAKNIQYF.

This rearrangement joins TRBV10-2 to TRBJ1-2, with TRBD1 identical over 7 bases. The V segment lost 6 bases and the J segment 0 bases; nucleotides outside the gene matches: 4. In germline, CDR1 is WSHSY, CDR2 SAAADI. The CDR3 consists of 14 residues. CDR3 residues: CASREGQANYGYTF. Written as DNA, the CDR3 is TGCGCCAGCAGGGAAGGACAGGCTAACTATGGCTACACCTTC.

In this sample, this clone turned up once. V usage is TRBV2 and J usage is TRBJ2-7; D not resolved. From germline, CDR1 is SNHLY and CDR2 FYNNEI. The CDR3 contains 12 residues. V lost 4 bases and J 8 bases, leaving 12 bases between the germline ends. In nucleotides, the CDR3 is TGTGCCAGCAGTGTAGAGCGTTGGAAGCAGTACTTC. The encoded protein is CASSVERWKQYF.

The V gene is TRBV19, the J gene TRBJ1-2, with D maybe TRBD1 (6 bases). V was cut by 5 bases and J by 5 bases, with 15 bases left in between. The CDR3 is 14 residues long. Germline CDR1 reads LNHDA; CDR2 reads SQIVND (reference sequence). CDR3 in DNA: TGTGCCAGTAGTCCCCGGACAGTTTCTTATGGCTACACCTTC. It encodes CASSPRTVSYGYTF.

This rearrangement joins TRBV6-2 or TRBV6-3 to TRBJ2-3, with 11 bases fitting TRBD2. CDR3 size: 16 residues. Per the germline V gene, CDR1 is MNHEY and CDR2 is SVGEGT. V was clipped by 2 bases and J by 3 bases; unmatched bases: 4. CDR3 coding DNA: TGTGCCAGCAGTTACCAACTAGCGGGAGTGACAGATACGCAGTATTTT. Translating gives CASSYQLAGVTDTQYF.